One sample yielded the 32 T cell receptor beta chains listed below, sequenced in a study of response to subunit inactivated influenza vaccine. TCRdb fed the RT-PCR reads into MiXCR, producing one record per CDR3 protein. The sample holds 500,000 to 600,000 distinct CDR3 sequences, 10% to 15% seen once. The sequenced sample was PBMCs from blood, obtained roughly 45 days after vaccination. The receptors come from a man in his forties or fifties who received an inactivated influenza vaccine.

The chain joins TRBV29-1 to TRBJ2-5, with 10 bases lining up with TRBD2. Unmatched junction bases numbered 1, after V lost 2 bases and J lost 4 bases. The CDR3 is 13 amino acids. In germline, CDR1 is SQVTM, CDR2 ANQGSEA. CDR3 nucleotides: TGCAGCGTTGAACCTAGCGGGAGAGAGACCCAGTACTTC. Its protein product is CSVEPSGRETQYF.

The rearrangement uses TRBV12-3 or TRBV12-4 and TRBJ2-1, with 9 nucleotides matching TRBD2. Losses at the gene ends were 6 bases for V and 4 bases for J; bases not matched to a gene: 4. The CDR3 extends over 14 amino acids. The CDR3 loop is CASSIAGAYNEQFF. In DNA form, the CDR3 reads TGTGCCAGCAGCATAGCGGGGGCATACAATGAGCAGTTCTTC.

This clonotype was picked up a small number of times. This chain connects TRBV7-9 to TRBJ2-5; TRBD2 agrees at 11 bases. The CDR3 runs 17 residues. Germline V gene lookup returns CDR1 SEHNR and CDR2 FQNEAQ (reference sequence). The J segment lost 1 base and the V segment lost 4 bases, leaving 8 bases of the junction unmatched. CDR3 coding DNA: TGTGCCAGCAGCTCCTCCGGACTAGCGGGCTCCCAAGAGACCCAGTACTTC. Amino acid sequence: CASSSSGLAGSQETQYF.

J is TRBJ2-5 and V is TRBV7-9; D not resolved. Germline V gives CDR1 SEHNR, CDR2 FQNEAQ (reference sequence). V was cut by 6 bases and J by 1 base, with 9 bases left in between. CDR3 length: 13 residues. CDR3: CASRWASQETQYF. The CDR3 nucleotides read TGTGCCAGCAGGTGGGCCAGCCAAGAGACCCAGTACTTC.

This clonotype was picked up a small number of times. The chain carries TRBV12-3 or TRBV12-4 and TRBJ1-2, with D tentatively TRBD1 (6 bases). This CDR3 has 14 amino acids. V was cut by 8 bases and J by 4 bases, with 17 bases left in between. CDR3 coding DNA: TGTGCCAGCCATAGGGGGGATAGGAGCTATGGCTACACCTTC. Its translation is CASHRGDRSYGYTF.

This clonotype was seen repeatedly, ten times or more. The CDR3 loop reads CASSTGGAGTEAFF. As DNA, the CDR3 is TGTGCCAGCAGCACAGGGGGCGCGGGCACTGAAGCTTTCTTT. This chain links TRBV6-1 with TRBJ1-1; 9 nucleotides match TRBD1. Unmatched junction bases numbered 6, after V lost 6 bases and J lost 4 bases. Germline values: CDR1 MNHNS, CDR2 SASEGT. The CDR3 extends over 14 amino acids.

On this clonotype: Germline is not matched at one junction end, which may reflect a read error. The genes are TRBV20-1 and TRBJ2-1, with 13 bases lining up with TRBD2. CDR3 length equals 13 residues. The germline V gene has CDR1 DFQATT and CDR2 SNEGSKA (reference sequence). The CDR3 region is CSARETSGGAFYF. CDR3 coding DNA: TGCAGTGCTAGAGAAACTAGCGGGGGGGCCTTTTACTTC.

The V call is TRBV2, the J call TRBJ2-1; D might be TRBD2 (6 bases). Germline CDR1 SNHLY, CDR2 FYNNEI. The CDR3 is made up of 14 amino acids. V was pared by 7 bases and J by 8 bases, with 18 bases between. The CDR3 DNA sequence: TGTGCCAGCACACCCGGCATTGGGGAGGATGAGCAGTTCTTC. Its protein is CASTPGIGEDEQFF. The complete variable domain, with remaining parts taken from reference TRBV2 and TRBJ2-1, reads EPEVTQTPSHQVTQMGQEVILRCVPISNHLYFYWYRQILGQKVEFLVSFYNNEISEKSEIFDDQFSVERPDGSNFTLKIRSTKLEDSAMYFCASTPGIGEDEQFFGPGTRLTVL.

This clonotype was observed a few times. J is TRBJ2-7 and V is TRBV12-3 or TRBV12-4, with D perhaps matching TRBD2 (7 bases). Deletions cut 10 bases from V and 1 base from J, with 20 bases between. The CDR3 contains 15 residues. This chain's CDR3 is CATSSGLGGSYEQYF. The CDR3 DNA follows: TGTGCCACCTCCTCCGGACTAGGGGGTTCCTACGAGCAGTACTTC.

J is TRBJ2-7 and V is TRBV20-1; D is perhaps TRBD2 (5 bases). Germline loops: CDR1 DFQATT, CDR2 SNEGSKA (reference sequence). The CDR3 runs 13 residues. Trimming took off 5 bases at V and 2 bases at J, with 13 bases between the two ends. This CDR3 is CSASRQEAYEQYF. The CDR3 region has the DNA TGCAGTGCTTCGAGGCAGGAGGCCTACGAGCAGTACTTC.

This clonotype was counted only a few times. V and J are TRBV29-1 and TRBJ2-5, with a possible D match to TRBD2 (6 bases). Germline V gives CDR1 SQVTM, CDR2 ANQGSEA. The CDR3 totals 14 residues. The V gene lost 6 bases and the J gene lost 4 bases, with 18 bases spanning the gap. Here the CDR3 DNA reads TGCAGCGTGGAGGGGCGACAATTGGTAGAGACCCAGTACTTC. Translation gives CSVEGRQLVETQYF.

This clonotype was counted many times. This rearrangement joins TRBV6-4 to TRBJ1-2, with D tentatively TRBD1 (5 bases). Per the germline V gene, CDR1 is MRHNA and CDR2 is SNTAGT. With 10 bases removed from V and 8 bases from J, the gap between germline ends came to 17 bases. This CDR3 has 12 residues. CDR3 sequence reads: CATMGRVEGYTF. In nucleotides, the CDR3 is TGTGCCACAATGGGCAGGGTTGAGGGCTACACCTTC.

On this clonotype itself: At one of its ends the junction is not consistent with the germline gene, which may arise from a read error. The rearrangement uses TRBV5-1 and TRBJ2-5, with 12 bases aligning to TRBD2. Per the germline V gene, CDR1 is SGHRS and CDR2 is YFSETQ. The CDR3 consists of 15 residues. DNA for the CDR3: TGCGCCAGCAGCTTGATACTAGCGGGGGGAGAGATCCAGTACTTC. Amino acid sequence: CASSLILAGGEIQYF.

This clonotype was counted a few times. This chain uses TRBV4-3 with TRBJ2-5; 12 bases fit TRBD2. The ends lost 4 bases at V and 4 bases at J; junction bases unmatched: 7. This CDR3 is built from 16 residues. Germline CDR1 is LGHNA and CDR2 is YSLEER. The CDR3 spells CASSPALAGGRETQYF. CDR3 in DNA: TGCGCCAGCAGCCCGGCCCTAGCGGGGGGGCGAGAGACCCAGTACTTC.

This clonotype turned up a few times. The V call is TRBV5-1, the J call TRBJ2-3; D tentatively reads TRBD1 or TRBD2 (5 bases each). Per germline, CDR1 SGHRS and CDR2 YFSETQ. This CDR3 has 15 residues. Trimming stripped 3 bases from V and 0 bases from J, with 11 bases between. The CDR3 loop is CASSSGTISTDTQYF. CDR3 sequence (DNA): TGCGCCAGCAGCTCTGGGACGATAAGCACAGATACGCAGTATTTT.

This clonotype was observed at least ten times. DNA for the CDR3: TGCAGTGCTAGTCCGCGGGGGCGGGGCACAGATACGCAGTATTTT. It translates to CSASPRGRGTDTQYF. This sequence joins TRBV20-1 and TRBJ2-3, with D perhaps matching TRBD2 (7 bases). V shed 3 bases and J shed 1 base, with 14 bases lying between them. The CDR3 contains 15 residues. Germline loops: CDR1 DFQATT, CDR2 SNEGSKA (reference sequence).

This clonotype was seen a few times. V is TRBV6-1 and J is TRBJ1-5, with D possibly being TRBD1 (6 bases). This CDR3 is built from 13 residues. CDR1 MNHNS and CDR2 SASEGT come from the germline V gene. V dropped 6 bases and J dropped 6 bases, with 12 bases sitting between them. The CDR3 protein is CASRSQGRQPQHF. The CDR3 nucleotides are TGTGCCAGCAGGTCACAGGGCCGTCAGCCCCAGCATTTT.

V usage is TRBV2 and J usage is TRBJ2-1; 7 nucleotides align to TRBD2. J gave up 7 bases and V 4 bases, and 13 bases lay outside the gene matches. The V gene's germline CDR1 is SNHLY and CDR2 FYNNEI. This CDR3 has 16 residues. As DNA, the CDR3 is TGTGCCAGCAGTGCAAGAACTGGCGGGAGCGGGAATGAGCAGTTCTTC. Translated: CASSARTGGSGNEQFF.

This chain links TRBV20-1 with TRBJ2-3; a weak D match, TRBD1 (5 bases). CDR3 length: 16 amino acids. The V end was cut by 6 bases, the J end by 0 bases, with 19 bases between. The V gene's germline CDR1 is DFQATT and CDR2 SNEGSKA (reference sequence). This CDR3 reads CSAGQGSPSSTDTQYF. CDR3 nucleotide sequence: TGCAGTGCCGGGCAGGGATCGCCTTCGAGCACAGATACGCAGTATTTT.

This clonotype was recorded many times. The gene calls are TRBV7-9 and TRBJ1-3; D unclear. This CDR3 region has 15 residues. V was trimmed by 3 bases and J by 4 bases, leaving 13 bases between them. Germline V gene lookup returns CDR1 SEHNR and CDR2 FQNEAQ (reference sequence). CDR3 amino acids: CASSFPRRLGNTIYF. The CDR3 DNA reads TGTGCCAGCAGCTTTCCCCGGAGGTTGGGAAACACCATATATTTT.

The table lists this clonotype with a few counts. The genes are TRBV6-5 and TRBJ2-5, with 7 bases lining up with TRBD1. This CDR3 contains 14 residues. V lost 6 bases, J lost 2 bases, and 6 bases stayed unmatched. CDR1 and CDR2 from the germline V gene are MNHEY and SVGAGI. The CDR3 sequence: CASSYDRAQETQYF. CDR3 sequence (DNA): TGTGCCAGCAGCTACGACAGGGCACAAGAGACCCAGTACTTC.

This clonotype has just a few counts. The CDR3, as DNA: TGCGCCAGCAGCTTGTTCCGGACAGACGAGGCCAAAAACATTCAGTACTTC. Its translation is CASSLFRTDEAKNIQYF. The chain has TRBV5-1 and TRBJ2-4; tentative D call: TRBD1 (6 bases). Germline V CDR1 and CDR2: SGHRS, YFSETQ. V lost 1 base and J 1 base, leaving 15 bases between the germline ends. This CDR3 comprises 17 residues.

The chain employs TRBV4-1 and TRBJ2-1; D remains unclear. The germline gives CDR1 MGHRA, CDR2 YSYEKL. The V gene lost 0 bases and the J gene lost 6 bases, with 3 bases spanning the gap. This CDR3 contains 12 residues. CDR3 DNA sequence: TGCGCCAGCAGCCAAGAGAGCAATGAGCAGTTCTTC. It codes for CASSQESNEQFF.

This chain's CDR3 is CASSQTGRNTEAFF. Here the CDR3 DNA reads TGTGCCAGCAGCCAGACAGGCAGGAACACTGAAGCTTTCTTT. The gene calls are TRBV6-1 and TRBJ1-1, with D possibly being TRBD1 (6 bases). Germline loops: CDR1 MNHNS, CDR2 SASEGT. The V end lost 6 bases, the J end lost 1 base, and 12 bases lay between the germline ends. CDR3 length: 14 residues.

The genes are TRBV7-3 and TRBJ2-7, with 14 bases fitting TRBD2. With V trimmed by 5 bases and J by 6 bases, 3 bases remained unmatched. In germline, CDR1 is SGHTA, CDR2 FQGTGA. The CDR3 sequence is 14 residues long. DNA for the CDR3: TGTGCCAGCAGCCTGGGACTAGCGGGAGCCGAGCAGTACTTC. This translates into CASSLGLAGAEQYF.

Only a few counts were recorded for this clonotype. The chain is built from TRBV20-1 and TRBJ1-4, with D possibly matching TRBD1 (5 bases). Trimming cost V 4 bases and J 12 bases, with 21 bases left between them. This CDR3 comprises 14 residues. Germline CDR1 is DFQATT and CDR2 is SNEGSKA (reference sequence). CDR3 amino acids: CSAIPGLIMRELFF. In nucleotides, the CDR3 is TGCAGTGCTATTCCGGGACTGATAATGAGGGAACTGTTTTTT.

This clonotype occurred many times. This chain joins TRBV12-3 or TRBV12-4 and TRBJ1-2, with D possibly TRBD1 on 5 matching bases. Trimming took 4 bases from V and 3 from J, leaving 9 bases between them. This CDR3 comprises 13 residues. CDR3 residues: CASSSARDYGYTF. CDR3 sequence (DNA): TGTGCCAGCAGTTCGGCCAGGGACTATGGCTACACCTTC.

V gene TRBV28 combines with J gene TRBJ2-7; the D gene could be TRBD1 or TRBD2 (5 bases each). Trimming removed 6 bases from V and 2 bases from J, with 11 bases in between. Germline lookup yields CDR1 MDHEN and CDR2 SYDVKM. This CDR3 has 13 residues. The CDR3 DNA is TGTGCCAGCAGCCACGGGACGGCCTACGAGCAGTACTTC. As protein: CASSHGTAYEQYF.

This clonotype occurred a few times. The chain couples TRBV5-4 to TRBJ2-1; D is tentatively TRBD1 or TRBD2 (5 bases each). From germline, CDR1 is SGHNT and CDR2 YYREEE (reference sequence). This CDR3 spans 14 amino acids. V was trimmed by 1 base and J by 9 bases, leaving 14 bases between them. CDR3 nucleotides: TGTGCCAGCAGCTTGCCACTCGGTGGGGGTGAGCAGTTCTTC. This sequence encodes CASSLPLGGGEQFF.

This clonotype was detected only a few times. This chain uses TRBV7-9 with TRBJ2-6; a possible D gene is TRBD1 (6 bases). Germline loops: CDR1 SEHNR, CDR2 FQNEAQ (reference sequence). V was clipped by 4 bases and J by 0 bases, with 10 bases between them. The CDR3 loop spans 16 amino acids. CDR3 bases: TGTGCCAGCAGCTCCGGACAGTACTCTGGGGCCAACGTCCTGACTTTC. This translates into CASSSGQYSGANVLTF.

The chain uses TRBV5-1 and TRBJ2-1, with 12 bases that match TRBD2. V lost 6 bases, J lost 10 bases, and 26 bases stayed unmatched. This CDR3 has 20 residues. Germline V lookup: CDR1 SGHRS, CDR2 YFSETQ. CDR3 amino acids: CASTQSGLAGQKGWNGEQFF. As DNA, the CDR3 is TGCGCCAGCACCCAGAGCGGACTAGCGGGACAGAAAGGTTGGAATGGGGAGCAGTTCTTC.

The sample holds a few counts of this clonotype. V and J are TRBV6-4 and TRBJ2-1; 7 bases map to TRBD1. The CDR3 sequence is 13 residues long. After removal of 6 bases from V and 10 bases from J, the junction contained 9 bases not matched to a gene. Germline CDR1 MRHNA, CDR2 SNTAGT. The CDR3: CASSPTGESEQFF. In nucleotides, the CDR3 is TGTGCCAGCAGCCCCACAGGGGAGTCGGAGCAGTTCTTC.